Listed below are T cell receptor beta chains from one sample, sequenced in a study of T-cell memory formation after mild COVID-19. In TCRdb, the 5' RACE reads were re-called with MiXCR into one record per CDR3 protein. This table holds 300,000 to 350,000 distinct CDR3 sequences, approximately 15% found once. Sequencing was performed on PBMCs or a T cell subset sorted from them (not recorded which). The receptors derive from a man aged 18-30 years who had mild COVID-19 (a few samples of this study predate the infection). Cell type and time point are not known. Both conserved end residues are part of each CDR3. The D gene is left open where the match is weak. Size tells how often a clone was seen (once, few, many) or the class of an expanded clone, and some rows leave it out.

CDR3: CASSWASRETQYF
DNA: TGTGCCAGCAGCTGGGCTAGCCGCGAGACCCAGTACTTC
J: TRBJ2-5
size: few
D: -
V: TRBV7-2

CDR3: CASSPGGTQETQYF
DNA: TGTGCCAGCAGCCCAGGGGGTACCCAAGAGACCCAGTACTTC
J: TRBJ2-5
size: many
D: TRBD1
V: TRBV11-2

CDR3: CASSLSERGDVGELFF
DNA: TGCGCCAGCAGCTTGTCTGAGCGGGGGGACGTCGGGGAGCTGTTTTTT
J: TRBJ2-2
size: -
D: TRBD2
V: TRBV5-1

CDR3: CASSPGVQDTQYF
DNA: TGTGCCAGCTCACCCGGCGTCCAAGATACGCAGTATTTT
J: TRBJ2-3
size: many
D: -
V: TRBV18

CDR3: CSASSGGAYEQFF
DNA: TGCAGTGCTAGTAGCGGGGGGGCATATGAGCAGTTCTTC
J: TRBJ2-1
size: -
D: TRBD2
V: TRBV20-1

CDR3: CASSIHPMNTEAFF
DNA: TGTGCCAGCAGCATACATCCCATGAACACTGAAGCTTTCTTT
J: TRBJ1-1
size: few
D: -
V: TRBV7-8

CDR3: CASSSSTGPGNTIYF
DNA: TGTGCCAGCAGCTCCTCGACCGGACCAGGAAACACCATATATTTT
J: TRBJ1-3
size: -
D: -
V: TRBV7-2

CDR3: CSAGPFSTEAFF
DNA: TGCAGTGCCGGACCTTTTTCAACTGAAGCTTTCTTT
J: TRBJ1-1
size: -
D: -
V: TRBV20-1

CDR3: CSARWGVNNSPLHF
DNA: TGCAGTGCTAGGTGGGGGGTCAACAATTCACCCCTCCACTTT
J: TRBJ1-6
size: many
D: -
V: TRBV20-1

CDR3: CASSLGPDASYGYTF
DNA: TGTGCCAGCAGCTTAGGGCCGGACGCGAGCTATGGCTACACCTTC
J: TRBJ1-2
size: -
D: -
V: TRBV7-2

CDR3: CASSYPQGSNFFGTQYF
DNA: TGTGCCAGCAGTTACCCCCAAGGGAGTAACTTTTTCGGGACCCAGTACTTC
J: TRBJ2-5
size: few
D: -
V: TRBV6-6

CDR3: CASSLGKDRGYKPQHF
DNA: TGCGCCAGCAGCTTGGGGAAGGACAGGGGGTATAAGCCCCAGCATTTT
J: TRBJ1-5
size: -
D: TRBD1
V: TRBV5-1

CDR3: CASSSRGRGETQYF
DNA: TGTGCCAGCAGCTCGCGGGGGCGGGGAGAGACCCAGTACTTC
J: TRBJ2-5
size: -
D: -
V: TRBV21-1

CDR3: CASSVELAETQYF
DNA: TGTGCCAGCAGCGTAGAACTAGCGGAGACCCAGTACTTC
J: TRBJ2-5
size: few
D: TRBD2
V: TRBV9

CDR3: CASSGQGTNQPQHF
DNA: TGTGCCAGCAGCGGACAGGGGACCAATCAGCCCCAGCATTTT
J: TRBJ1-5
size: -
D: TRBD1
V: TRBV2

CDR3: CASSEIEGANTGELFF
DNA: TGTGCCAGCAGTGAGATCGAGGGGGCGAACACCGGGGAGCTGTTTTTT
J: TRBJ2-2
size: -
D: -
V: TRBV2

CDR3: CASSLQRGGYNEQFF
DNA: TGCGCCAGCAGCTTGCAGCGGGGGGGGTACAATGAGCAGTTCTTC
J: TRBJ2-1
size: few
D: TRBD2
V: TRBV5-1

CDR3: CASRLGQGARKAFF
DNA: TGTGCCAGCAGGTTAGGACAGGGGGCGAGAAAAGCTTTCTTT
J: TRBJ1-1
size: few
D: TRBD1
V: TRBV7-2

CDR3: CASSFYPPSYNEQFF
DNA: TGTGCCAGCAGCTTTTACCCACCTTCCTACAATGAGCAGTTCTTC
J: TRBJ2-1
size: -
D: -
V: TRBV7-2

CDR3: CASSFSTNEKLFF
DNA: TGCGCCAGCAGCTTCTCAACTAATGAAAAACTGTTTTTT
J: TRBJ1-4
size: -
D: -
V: TRBV5-1

CDR3: CASSLPRRSEGQPQHF
DNA: TGTGCCAGCAGTTTACCCCGACGGTCGGAGGGTCAGCCCCAGCATTTT
J: TRBJ1-5
size: -
D: -
V: TRBV12-3/TRBV12-4

CDR3: CASSTPRASAETQYF
DNA: TGTGCCAGCAGCACACCCCGGGCGTCGGCAGAGACCCAGTACTTC
J: TRBJ2-5
size: -
D: -
V: TRBV3-1

CDR3: CASSQAGGASYEQYF
DNA: TGTGCCAGCAGCCAAGCGGGTGGGGCCTCCTACGAGCAGTACTTC
J: TRBJ2-7
size: few
D: -
V: TRBV5-4

CDR3: CASSLQQGFSNQPQHF
DNA: TGTGCCAGCAGCTTACAACAGGGGTTCAGCAATCAGCCCCAGCATTTT
J: TRBJ1-5
size: few
D: TRBD1
V: TRBV7-2

CDR3: CASSQETAGAPYEQYF
DNA: TGCGCCAGCAGCCAAGAAACAGCGGGGGCACCCTACGAGCAGTACTTC
J: TRBJ2-7
size: -
D: TRBD2
V: TRBV4-3

CDR3: CASSLVGGSGTEAFF
DNA: TGTGCCAGCAGCTTAGTAGGGGGATCGGGCACTGAAGCTTTCTTT
J: TRBJ1-1
size: -
D: -
V: TRBV7-2

CDR3: CASSLEGNRNYGYTF
DNA: TGTGCCAGCAGCTTAGAAGGAAATCGTAACTATGGCTACACCTTC
J: TRBJ1-2
size: -
D: -
V: TRBV7-9

CDR3: CASSPDWNTEAFF
DNA: TGTGCCAGCTCACCAGACTGGAACACTGAAGCTTTCTTT
J: TRBJ1-1
size: few
D: -
V: TRBV18

CDR3: CATSSPGASGAHEQYF
DNA: TGTGCCACCAGCAGTCCCGGGGCTAGCGGGGCCCACGAGCAGTACTTC
J: TRBJ2-7
size: -
D: TRBD2
V: TRBV15

CDR3: CAWRTPSYNSPLHF
DNA: TGTGCCTGGAGGACCCCATCCTATAATTCACCCCTCCACTTT
J: TRBJ1-6
size: -
D: -
V: TRBV30

CDR3: CASVGRENTEAFF
DNA: TGTGCCAGCGTAGGTAGGGAAAACACTGAAGCTTTCTTT
J: TRBJ1-1
size: -
D: -
V: TRBV2

CDR3: CASSLGPGDEQFF
DNA: TGTGCCAGCAGTTTGGGGCCGGGCGATGAGCAGTTCTTC
J: TRBJ2-1
size: few
D: -
V: TRBV27

CDR3: CASSPPGQGAGGTEAFF
DNA: TGTGCCAGCAGTCCTCCGGGACAGGGGGCGGGGGGCACTGAAGCTTTCTTT
J: TRBJ1-1
size: -
D: TRBD1
V: TRBV6-6

CDR3: CSARVRGKGDTQYF
DNA: TGCAGTGCCCGCGTGCGGGGGAAGGGAGATACGCAGTATTTT
J: TRBJ2-3
size: -
D: TRBD2
V: TRBV20-1

CDR3: CASLAGGLADTQYF
DNA: TGTGCCAGCCTAGCGGGGGGGCTGGCAGATACGCAGTATTTT
J: TRBJ2-3
size: many
D: TRBD2
V: TRBV11-2